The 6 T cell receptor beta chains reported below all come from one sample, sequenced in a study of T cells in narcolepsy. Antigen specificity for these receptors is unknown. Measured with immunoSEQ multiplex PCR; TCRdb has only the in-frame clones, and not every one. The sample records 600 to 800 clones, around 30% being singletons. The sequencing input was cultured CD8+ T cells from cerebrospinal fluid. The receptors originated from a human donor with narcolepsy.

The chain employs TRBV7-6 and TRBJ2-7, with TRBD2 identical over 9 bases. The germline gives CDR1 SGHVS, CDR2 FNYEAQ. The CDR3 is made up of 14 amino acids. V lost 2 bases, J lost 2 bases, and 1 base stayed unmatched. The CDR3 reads CASSLLAGTYEQYF. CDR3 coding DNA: TGTGCCAGCAGCTTACTAGCGGGGACCTACGAGCAGTACTTC.

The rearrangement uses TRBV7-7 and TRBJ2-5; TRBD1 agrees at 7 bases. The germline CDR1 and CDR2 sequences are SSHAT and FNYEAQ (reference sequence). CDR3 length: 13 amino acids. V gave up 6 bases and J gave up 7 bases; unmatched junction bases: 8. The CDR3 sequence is CASREGAQRTQYF. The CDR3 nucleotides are TGTGCCAGCAGAGAGGGGGCTCAGAGGACCCAGTACTTC.

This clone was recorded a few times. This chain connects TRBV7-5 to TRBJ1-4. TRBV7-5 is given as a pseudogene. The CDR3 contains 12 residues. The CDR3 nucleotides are TGTGCCAGCAGCTTTTCGGCCGGACCCTTGTTTTTT. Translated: CASSFSAGPLFF.

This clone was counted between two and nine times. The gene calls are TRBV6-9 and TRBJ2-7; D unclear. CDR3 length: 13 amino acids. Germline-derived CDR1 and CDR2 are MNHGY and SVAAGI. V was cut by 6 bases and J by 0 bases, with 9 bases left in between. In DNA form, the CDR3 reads TGTGCCAGCAGATCAAAGAGCTCCTACGAGCAGTACTTC. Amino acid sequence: CASRSKSSYEQYF.

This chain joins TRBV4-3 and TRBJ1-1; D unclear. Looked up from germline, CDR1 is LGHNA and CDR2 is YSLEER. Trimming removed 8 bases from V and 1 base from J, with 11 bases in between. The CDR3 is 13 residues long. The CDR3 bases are TGCGCCAGCGCGGAGGAAGAGAACACTGAAGCTTTCTTT. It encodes CASAEEENTEAFF.

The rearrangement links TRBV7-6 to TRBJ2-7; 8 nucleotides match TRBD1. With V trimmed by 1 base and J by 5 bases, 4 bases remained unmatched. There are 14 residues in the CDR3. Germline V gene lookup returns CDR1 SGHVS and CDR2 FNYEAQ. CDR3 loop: CASSLVAGGDEQYF. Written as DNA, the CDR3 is TGTGCCAGCAGCTTAGTCGCAGGGGGCGACGAGCAGTACTTC.